One and the same sample provided the 10 T cell receptor beta chains below, sequenced in a study of early T cells in non-severe SARS-CoV-2 infection (dated by TCRdb to the early 2020s). The library came from 5' RACE. The sample was run on a NextSeq 500. TCRdb took the public reads, trimmed them with fastp at Q25, ran MiXCR for clone calling and kept in-frame beta chains. Merged by CDR3 protein, the rows form single entries marked with the most common genes and DNA. Within this sample are 45,000 or so distinct CDR3 sequences, with 7% to 8% of them counted one time only. The ten most abundant clones make up approximately 8.3% of the sample. The sample comprised whole blood. Every receptor here comes from an adult who was a healthcare worker with PCR-confirmed SARS-CoV-2 infection or an uninfected control (not recorded which).

This clonotype turned up a few times. The V gene is TRBV2, the J gene TRBJ2-1; TRBD2 aligns across 9 bases. The CDR3 loop spans 15 amino acids. Germline V lookup: CDR1 SNHLY, CDR2 FYNNEI. CDR3 bases: TGTGCTAGACAGGGCGGGGGGGCCTTATACAATGAGCAGTTCTTC. It specifies CARQGGGALYNEQFF. The full variable domain, completed using reference TRBV2 and TRBJ2-1, is EPEVTQTPSHQVTQMGQEVILRCVPISNHLYFYWYRQILGQKVEFLVSFYNNEISEKSEIFDDQFSVERPDGSNFTLKIRSTKLEDSAMYFCARQGGGALYNEQFFGPGTRLTVL.

This clonotype showed up just a few times. The J gene is TRBJ2-5, the V gene TRBV12-2; TRBD1 is taken as the D call from the table, unchecked against the DNA. TRBV12-2 is labeled a pseudogene. The length of the CDR3 is 19 residues. DNA of the CDR3: TGTGCAAGTCGCTTCCCGGACAGGGTAACTCCATCGACCCAAGAGACCCAGTACTTC. It specifies CASRFPDRVTPSTQETQYF.

This clonotype has ten or more counts. This rearrangement joins TRBV28 to TRBJ2-1; D is perhaps TRBD2 (5 bases). The CDR3 runs 13 residues. Trimming stripped 5 bases from V and 10 bases from J, with 15 bases between. Germline V lookup: CDR1 MDHEN, CDR2 SYDVKM. The CDR3 DNA reads as TGTGCCAGCAGTCCCCTTCCGAGGGAGGAGCAGTTCTTC. Translating it yields CASSPLPREEQFF.

This chain connects TRBV6-2 or TRBV6-3 to TRBJ1-1, with a weak D call TRBD1 (5 bases). V was pared by 6 bases and J by 6 bases, with 11 bases between. CDR1 MNHEY and CDR2 SVGEGT come from the germline V gene. This CDR3 spans 12 amino acids. Here the CDR3 DNA reads TGTGCCAGCAGAGGGGCGGCGGCTGAAGCTTTCTTT. It specifies CASRGAAAEAFF.

CDR3 DNA sequence: TGTGCCAGCAGCTTCGGCCCTGGGAACGGGGAGCTGTTTTTT. This sequence encodes CASSFGPGNGELFF. The genes are TRBV7-2 and TRBJ2-2; unclear D gene. This CDR3 has 14 amino acids. Trimming pared 3 bases from V and 7 bases from J, leaving 12 bases between. CDR1 and CDR2 from the germline V gene are SGHTA and FQGNSA.

The chain has TRBV11-2 and TRBJ2-7; no definite D call. V was clipped by 5 bases and J by 3 bases, with 8 bases between them. Germline values: CDR1 SGHAT, CDR2 FQNNGV. This CDR3 has 12 residues. CDR3 region: CASSPYSYEQYF. CDR3 nucleotides: TGTGCCAGCAGCCCCTACAGCTACGAGCAGTACTTC. The whole variable domain, filled in from reference TRBV11-2 and TRBJ2-7, reads EAGVAQSPRYKIIEKRQSVAFWCNPISGHATLYWYQQILGQGPKLLIQFQNNGVVDDSQLPKDRFSAERLKGVDSTLKIQPAKLEDSAVYLCASSPYSYEQYFGPGTRLTVT.

The rearrangement joins TRBV7-9 to TRBJ1-2; TRBD1 aligns across 9 bases. The trim removed 5 bases at V and 6 bases at J, leaving 7 bases unmatched. Germline V CDR1 and CDR2: SEHNR, FQNEAQ (reference sequence). The CDR3 has 14 amino acids. The chain's CDR3 is CASSRDREIDGYTF. Here the CDR3 DNA reads TGTGCCAGCAGCAGGGACAGGGAAATAGATGGCTACACCTTC.

The chain joins TRBV7-8 to TRBJ1-1, with a possible D match to TRBD1 (5 bases). Germline lookup yields CDR1 SGHVS and CDR2 FQNEAQ. The CDR3 contains 12 residues. The V gene lost 5 bases and the J gene lost 7 bases, with 11 bases spanning the gap. CDR3: CASSLRGGEAFF. For the CDR3, the DNA is TGTGCCAGCAGCCTCCGGGGGGGTGAAGCTTTCTTT.

At least ten counts were recorded for this clonotype. The chain recombines TRBV28 with TRBJ1-6; no clear D. Trimming removed 4 bases at V and 9 bases at J, with 13 bases between. Germline V gives CDR1 MDHEN, CDR2 SYDVKM. There are 14 residues in the CDR3. The DNA for the CDR3 is TGTGCCAGCAGTTCCCCGGGCTTTGGTTCACCCCTCCACTTT. Protein sequence: CASSSPGFGSPLHF.

This clonotype was picked up a small number of times. This chain joins TRBV20-1 and TRBJ1-3; 9 nucleotides line up with TRBD1. CDR3 length: 13 amino acids. J was trimmed by 6 bases and V by 3 bases; bases with no gene match: 3. Germline V gene lookup returns CDR1 DFQATT and CDR2 SNEGSKA (reference sequence). The CDR3: CSARWTGANTIYF. Here the CDR3 DNA reads TGCAGTGCTAGGTGGACAGGGGCAAACACCATATATTTT.